The clone carrying this TCR beta chain is a singleton in its sample. This entry belongs to a study of shared clonotypes between healthy human individuals. TCRdb's table, derived via immunoSEQ multiplex PCR, lists solely in-frame clones and lacks some. The sample includes around 750,000 clones, roughly 70% seen only once; the top ten take 1.7%. Germline CDR1 reads DFQATT; CDR2 reads SNEGSKA (reference sequence). CDR3 length: 8 residues. The receptor comes from a woman aged 25-40 years in good health. V and J are TRBV20-1 and TRBJ1-2, with D hard to call. Sequenced sample: memory CD4+ T cells sorted from blood. Subset specified: CD45RA-negative fraction. CDR3 sequence (DNA): TGCGCACCGGGGGGCTACACCTTC. Protein: CAPGGYTF.